This T cell receptor beta chain was retrieved from a study of shared clonotypes between healthy human individuals. The CDR3 sequence is 15 residues long. Sequenced by immunoSEQ multiplex PCR; TCRdb stores in-frame clones only, minus some. The sample shows 550,000 to 700,000 clones, around four fifths of them seen only once. The rearrangement joins TRBV12-1 to TRBJ1-5. TRBV12-1 is recorded as a pseudogene. The receptor was derived from a woman aged 25-40 years in good health. Source material: memory CD4+ T cells sorted from blood. As for subset: CD45RA-negative fraction. The CDR3 loop reads CASSPLDGYNQPQHF. In nucleotides, the CDR3 is TGTGCCAGCAGCCCTTTGGACGGATACAATCAGCCCCAGCATTTT.